This paragraph reports one T cell receptor beta chain. Here immunoSEQ multiplex PCR was the method, and the copy in TCRdb shows in-frame clones only, minus some. The sample records about 86,000 clones, roughly four fifths being singletons. The data originate from a study of blood T cell repertoires in COVID-19. The overall study: COVID-19 samples collected from the United States, Italy and Spain covered acute and convalescent phases. T cells, B-cell-depleted T cells, or PBMCs provided the cDNA or gDNA that served as material.

The specimen was peripheral blood. This sequence originates from a woman older than 75 with acute or convalescent COVID-19.

This CDR3 is CASSSTGTGANVLTF. CDR3 bases: TGTGCCAGCAGTTCGACAGGGACTGGGGCCAACGTCCTGACTTTC. This chain connects TRBV27 to TRBJ2-6, with TRBD1 matching 7 bases. V gave up 4 bases and J gave up 2 bases; unmatched junction bases: 2. Germline CDR1 is MNHEY and CDR2 is SMNVEV (reference sequence). The CDR3 runs to 15 residues.